The 29 T cell receptor beta chains in this list originate from one sample, sequenced in a study of neurological immune-mediated disorders. Via MiXCR, TCRdb re-called the 5' RACE reads, giving one row per CDR3 protein. Of about 66,000 distinct CDR3 sequences listed, about 4.9% are singletons. Sequencing was carried out using PBMCs. The receptor source for this set is a man younger than 40 with multiple sclerosis.

Ten or more counts support this clonotype. The chain recombines TRBV7-8 with TRBJ1-3; 7 bases fit TRBD1. Trimming at V came to 2 bases and at J to 2 bases, leaving 3 bases not matched to a gene. The CDR3 length is 15 residues. Germline CDR1 and CDR2: SGHVS and FQNEAQ. The CDR3, as DNA: TGTGCCAGCAGCTTAATAGGGACAGCTGGAAACACCATATATTTT. Residues: CASSLIGTAGNTIYF.

This clonotype was seen at least ten times. The chain links TRBV6-1 to TRBJ1-4; D ambiguous. V gave up 3 bases and J gave up 5 bases, with 4 bases separating them. Germline CDR1 and CDR2: MNHNS and SASEGT. There are 12 residues in the CDR3. CDR3 sequence: CASSDWNEKLFF. The CDR3 DNA sequence: TGTGCCAGCAGTGATTGGAATGAAAAACTGTTTTTT.

V and J are TRBV5-1 and TRBJ2-7, with 7 bases lining up with TRBD1. The CDR3 runs to 13 residues. From germline, CDR1 is SGHRS and CDR2 YFSETQ. V dropped 4 bases and J dropped 4; count of bases not matched to a gene: 5. The CDR3 sequence: CASSPQGTYEQYV. In DNA, the CDR3 is TGCGCCAGCAGCCCACAGGGGACATACGAGCAGTACGTC.

This clonotype was picked up a small number of times. The chain employs TRBV5-1 and TRBJ1-1; the match to TRBD1 covers 9 bases. The CDR3 is made up of 14 amino acids. CDR1 is SGHRS, CDR2 YFSETQ, per germline. V lost 3 bases and J lost 4; bases outside the gene matches: 4. The CDR3 is CASSWGQGLTEAFF. The CDR3 DNA follows: TGCGCCAGCAGCTGGGGACAGGGCCTCACTGAAGCTTTCTTT.

This clonotype has at least ten counts. J is TRBJ1-2 and V is TRBV6-5; D may be TRBD1 (6 bases). The germline V gene has CDR1 MNHEY and CDR2 SVGAGI. The germline V and J ends were trimmed by 2 bases and 1 base, with 11 bases remaining between them. CDR3 length: 15 residues. CDR3 sequence: CASSYGGGFNYGYTF. DNA for the CDR3: TGTGCCAGCAGTTACGGTGGGGGCTTTAACTATGGCTACACCTTC.

At least ten counts were recorded for this clonotype. This chain uses TRBV20-1 with TRBJ1-1; D perhaps matches TRBD1 (6 bases). The CDR3 spans 14 residues. With 5 bases removed from V and 1 base from J, the gap between germline ends came to 14 bases. The V gene's germline CDR1 is DFQATT and CDR2 SNEGSKA (reference sequence). CDR3 DNA: TGCAGTGCTCGTCAGGGGCAGCCGAACACTGAAGCTTTCTTT. Its translation is CSARQGQPNTEAFF.

The table lists this clonotype with many counts. This chain joins TRBV3-1 and TRBJ1-6, with 7 bases lining up with TRBD1. V lost 5 bases and J lost 8; bases outside the gene matches: 6. There are 14 residues in the CDR3. Germline assignment: CDR1 LGHDT and CDR2 YNNKEL (reference sequence). The CDR3 DNA is TGTGCCAGCAGCTTAGACAGGGAGGATTCACCCCTCCACTTT. This translates into CASSLDREDSPLHF.

This clonotype was recorded many times. The chain has TRBV29-1 and TRBJ1-1, with D possibly being TRBD1 (5 bases). V shed 4 bases and J shed 3 bases, with 12 bases lying between them. The CDR3 sequence is 13 residues long. CDR1 is SQVTM, CDR2 ANQGSEA, per germline. CDR3 protein: CSVVLRGDTEAFF. CDR3 nucleotides: TGCAGCGTTGTGTTGAGGGGTGACACTGAAGCTTTCTTT.

This clonotype was seen repeatedly, ten times or more. The rearrangement links TRBV7-8 to TRBJ2-3; 9 nucleotides agree with TRBD2. Germline V gene data show CDR1 as SGHVS and CDR2 as FQNEAQ. The V and J ends lost 4 bases and 0 bases, in that order; junction bases with no gene match: 17. The CDR3 has 20 residues. In DNA form, the CDR3 reads TGTGCCAGCAGCTCAGGGTCCGCGGCGGGGGGGAGAGCTAGCACAGATACGCAGTATTTT. Protein sequence: CASSSGSAAGGRASTDTQYF.

This clonotype was recorded many times. The gene calls are TRBV10-3 and TRBJ1-3; no definite D call. Germline CDR1 ENHRY, CDR2 SYGVKD. The CDR3 has 14 amino acids. The ends were cut back, 3 bases at V and 0 bases at J, with 6 bases in the middle. This CDR3 is CAISEISSGNTIYF. CDR3 bases: TGTGCCATCAGTGAAATCAGCTCTGGAAACACCATATATTTT.

This clonotype was recorded at least ten times. The rearrangement links TRBV6-6 to TRBJ2-1; TRBD2 is a possible D gene (6 bases). V lost 2 bases and J 2 bases, leaving 10 bases between the germline ends. CDR1 and CDR2 (germline): MNHNY, SVGAGI (reference sequence). This CDR3 spans 15 amino acids. The DNA for the CDR3 is TGTGCCAGCAGTTACCTCGGGAGTACCTACAATGAGCAGTTCTTC. It specifies CASSYLGSTYNEQFF.

This clonotype was observed a handful of times. V and J are TRBV6-2 or TRBV6-3 and TRBJ1-2, with D hard to call. The germline V gene has CDR1 MNHEY and CDR2 SVGEGT. The CDR3 contains 15 residues. V lost 5 bases to trimming and J lost 3 bases, with 16 bases between them. The CDR3 region is CASSPVTAGDYGYTF. The CDR3 bases are TGTGCCAGCAGTCCCGTCACAGCAGGCGACTATGGCTACACCTTC.

This clonotype was observed a few times. The rearrangement uses TRBV15 and TRBJ2-7; 8 nucleotides align to TRBD1. The length of the CDR3 is 15 residues. V dropped 5 bases and J dropped 9; count of bases not matched to a gene: 15. CDR1 is LNHNV, CDR2 YYDKDF, per germline (reference sequence). The CDR3 sequence is CATSPSGQGPLGQYV. CDR3 nucleotides: TGTGCCACCAGCCCCTCAGGACAGGGTCCGCTCGGGCAGTACGTC.

This clonotype occurred many times. CDR3 loop: CASSSGLAERQETQYF. CDR3 bases: TGCGCCAGCAGCTCCGGACTAGCGGAGCGCCAAGAGACCCAGTACTTC. The chain combines TRBV5-1 with TRBJ2-5, with 10 bases aligning to TRBD2. Germline lookup yields CDR1 SGHRS and CDR2 YFSETQ. J was trimmed by 1 base and V by 3 bases; bases with no gene match: 6. The CDR3 length is 16 residues.

This clonotype was recorded at least ten times. The CDR3 is CASSLRGVGVSTEAFF. In DNA form, the CDR3 reads TGTGCCAGCAGTTTAAGGGGGGTCGGGGTGAGCACTGAAGCTTTCTTT. The chain carries TRBV27 and TRBJ1-1; maybe TRBD1 (6 bases). The CDR3 covers 16 residues. Germline lookup yields CDR1 MNHEY and CDR2 SMNVEV (reference sequence). The germline V and J ends were trimmed by 2 bases and 4 bases, with 17 bases remaining between them.

The genes are TRBV3-1 and TRBJ2-7; D may be TRBD2 (6 bases). Germline CDR1 is LGHDT and CDR2 is YNNKEL (reference sequence). The V gene lost 5 bases and the J gene lost 4 bases, with 15 bases spanning the gap. The CDR3 loop spans 14 amino acids. DNA of the CDR3: TGTGCCAGCAGCGAGCGACAAGGGAGGTACGAGCAGTACTTC. It translates to CASSERQGRYEQYF.

Only a few counts were recorded for this clonotype. The chain couples TRBV18 to TRBJ1-1; D is unresolved. This CDR3 spans 14 amino acids. Deletions cut 1 base from V and 0 bases from J, with 6 bases between. Germline CDR1 is KGHSH and CDR2 is LQKENI. CDR3 region: CASSPQGLNTEAFF. CDR3 DNA: TGTGCCAGCTCACCACAGGGTTTGAACACTGAAGCTTTCTTT.

The table lists this clonotype with a few counts. The chain combines TRBV7-7 with TRBJ1-1; D gene uncertain. The germline V gene has CDR1 SSHAT and CDR2 FNYEAQ (reference sequence). CDR3 length: 12 amino acids. The germline V and J ends were trimmed by 5 bases and 8 bases, with 12 bases remaining between them. The CDR3 reads CASSPLGSEAFF. The CDR3 DNA is TGTGCCAGCAGCCCTCTCGGGTCCGAAGCTTTCTTT.

This chain joins TRBV20-1 and TRBJ1-2; 9 bases are shared with TRBD1. The germline CDR1 and CDR2 sequences are DFQATT and SNEGSKA (reference sequence). The CDR3 totals 15 residues. V trimming: 0 bases; J trimming: 6 bases; junction bases outside the gene matches: 8. For the CDR3, the DNA is TGCAGTGCTAGAGATCTACAGGGGGCCTGGGATGGCTACACCTTC. Protein: CSARDLQGAWDGYTF.

The chain uses TRBV3-1 and TRBJ1-2; D is unresolved. The CDR3 contains 12 residues. The germline V gene encodes CDR1 LGHDT and CDR2 YNNKEL (reference sequence). V was clipped by 1 base and J by 5 bases, with 5 bases between them. The CDR3 region has the DNA TGTGCCAGCAGCCAAGGAGTGTATGGCTACACCTTC. This codes for CASSQGVYGYTF.

On this clonotype: This could be a read error, since a much larger clone is one nucleotide away. The chain recombines TRBV3-1 with TRBJ2-3, with TRBD2 matching over 14 bases. The V gene's germline CDR1 is LGHDT and CDR2 YNNKEL (reference sequence). The CDR3 totals 15 residues. CDR3 coding DNA: TGTGCCATCAGCCGACTAGCGGGGGGGCCCGATACGCAGTATTTT. Its translation: CAISRLAGGPDTQYF.

This clonotype was seen only a few times. CDR3 amino acids: CASRLDRVAFF. The CDR3 coding sequence is TGTGCCAGCAGGTTGGACAGGGTTGCTTTCTTT. This chain joins TRBV6-5 and TRBJ1-1; 8 bases agree with TRBD1. This CDR3 has 11 amino acids. CDR1 MNHEY and CDR2 SVGAGI come from the germline V gene. V lost 6 bases, J lost 11 bases, and 5 bases stayed unmatched.

The sample holds many counts of this clonotype. V and J are TRBV5-5 and TRBJ2-1; 9 bases match TRBD2. This CDR3 contains 15 residues. Germline-derived CDR1 and CDR2 are SGHKS and YYEKEE (reference sequence). The ends lost 4 bases at V and 5 bases at J; junction bases unmatched: 7. This chain's CDR3 is CASSPSAGGHNEQFF. CDR3 nucleotides: TGTGCCAGCAGCCCCTCAGCGGGGGGCCACAATGAGCAGTTCTTC. Looking up the rest from reference TRBV5-5 and TRBJ2-1 gives the full variable domain: DAGVTQSPTHLIKTRGQQVTLRCSPISGHKSVSWYQQVLGQGPQFIFQYYEKEERGRGNFPDRFSARQFPNYSSELNVNALLLGDSALYLCASSPSAGGHNEQFFGPGTRLTVL.

There are a few counts of this clonotype. This chain links TRBV5-1 with TRBJ1-6; 8 bases are a match to TRBD1. This CDR3 region has 18 residues. CDR1 SGHRS and CDR2 YFSETQ come from the germline V gene. Germline trimming cut 4 bases from V and 7 bases from J; bases unmatched to any gene: 16. The CDR3 loop is CASSRTLQGALVNSPLHF. The CDR3 DNA sequence: TGCGCCAGCAGCCGAACCCTCCAGGGGGCATTGGTGAATTCACCCCTCCACTTT.

This clonotype appeared many times. This rearrangement joins TRBV4-1 to TRBJ2-3; D gene unclear. The length of the CDR3 is 17 residues. Germline CDR1 reads MGHRA; CDR2 reads YSYEKL. V was pared by 2 bases and J by 0 bases, with 15 bases between. CDR3 loop: CASSQTDRGSSTDTQYF. CDR3 coding DNA: TGCGCCAGCAGCCAAACGGACCGCGGTTCCAGCACAGATACGCAGTATTTT.

This clonotype has ten or more counts. This chain joins TRBV5-1 and TRBJ2-5; D tentatively reads TRBD1 or TRBD2 (6 bases each). CDR3 size: 13 residues. The V and J ends lost 0 bases and 4 bases respectively, with 7 bases between them. The germline V gene encodes CDR1 SGHRS and CDR2 YFSETQ. CDR3 DNA: TGCGCCAGCAGCTTGGAGGGGGGAGAGACCCAGTACTTC. Translating it yields CASSLEGGETQYF.

This clonotype was recorded at least ten times. The V gene is TRBV7-9, the J gene TRBJ2-3; D is undetermined. V dropped 6 bases and J dropped 4 bases, with 11 bases sitting between them. CDR1 and CDR2 (germline): SEHNR, FQNEAQ (reference sequence). The CDR3 covers 13 residues. CDR3 in amino acids: CASRPDGADTQYF. The DNA for the CDR3 is TGTGCCAGCAGACCCGACGGAGCAGATACGCAGTATTTT.

Only a few counts were recorded for this clonotype. The rearrangement links TRBV3-1 to TRBJ2-3, with 13 bases lining up with TRBD2. After removal of 7 bases from V and 2 bases from J, the junction contained 6 bases not matched to a gene. CDR1 LGHDT and CDR2 YNNKEL come from the germline V gene (reference sequence). This CDR3 comprises 16 residues. CDR3 amino acids: CASKGLAGALTDTQYF. DNA for the CDR3: TGTGCCAGCAAAGGACTAGCGGGGGCCCTCACAGATACGCAGTATTTT.

Many counts were recorded for this clonotype. V gene TRBV5-1 combines with J gene TRBJ2-2, with D tentatively TRBD2 (5 bases). The CDR3 extends over 14 amino acids. The V end was cut by 7 bases, the J end by 5 bases, with 15 bases between. The V gene's germline CDR1 is SGHRS and CDR2 YFSETQ. The CDR3 spells CASDMGSGTGELFF. The CDR3 DNA reads as TGCGCCAGCGATATGGGCTCGGGGACCGGGGAGCTGTTTTTT.